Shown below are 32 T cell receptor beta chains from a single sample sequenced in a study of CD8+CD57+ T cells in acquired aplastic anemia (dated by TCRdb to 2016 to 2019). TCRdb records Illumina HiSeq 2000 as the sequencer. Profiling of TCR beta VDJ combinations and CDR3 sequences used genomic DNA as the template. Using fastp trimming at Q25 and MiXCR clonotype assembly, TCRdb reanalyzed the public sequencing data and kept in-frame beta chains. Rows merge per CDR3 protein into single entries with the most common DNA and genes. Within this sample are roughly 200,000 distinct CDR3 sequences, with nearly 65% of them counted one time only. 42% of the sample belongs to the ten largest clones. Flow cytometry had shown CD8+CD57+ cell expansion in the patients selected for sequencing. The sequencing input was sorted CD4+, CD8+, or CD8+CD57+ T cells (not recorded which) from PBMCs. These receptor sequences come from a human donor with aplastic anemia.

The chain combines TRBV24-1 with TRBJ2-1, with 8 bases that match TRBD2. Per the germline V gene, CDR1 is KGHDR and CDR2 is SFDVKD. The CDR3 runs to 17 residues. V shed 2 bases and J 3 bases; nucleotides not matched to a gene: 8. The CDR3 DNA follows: TGTGCCACCAGTGATTCAGGCGGACTAGCAGACTACAATGAGCAGTTCTTC. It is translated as CATSDSGGLADYNEQFF.

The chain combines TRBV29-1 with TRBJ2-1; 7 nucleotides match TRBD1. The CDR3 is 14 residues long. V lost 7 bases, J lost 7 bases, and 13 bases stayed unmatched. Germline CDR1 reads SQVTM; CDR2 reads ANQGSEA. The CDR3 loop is CSGKTRQGWNEQFF. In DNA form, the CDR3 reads TGCAGCGGTAAAACTAGACAGGGATGGAATGAGCAGTTCTTC.

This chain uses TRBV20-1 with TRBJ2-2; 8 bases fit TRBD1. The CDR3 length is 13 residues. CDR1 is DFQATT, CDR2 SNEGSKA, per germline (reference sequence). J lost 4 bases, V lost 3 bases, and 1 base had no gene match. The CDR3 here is CSARTGVTGELFF. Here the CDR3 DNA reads TGCAGTGCTAGGACAGGGGTCACCGGGGAGCTGTTTTTT.

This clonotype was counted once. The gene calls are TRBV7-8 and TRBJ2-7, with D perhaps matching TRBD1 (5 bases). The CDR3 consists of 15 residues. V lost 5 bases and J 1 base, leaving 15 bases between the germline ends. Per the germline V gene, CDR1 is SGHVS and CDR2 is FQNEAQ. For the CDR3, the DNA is TGTGCCAGCAGCCACGGCACAGGTCCTTCCTACGAGCAGTACGTC. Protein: CASSHGTGPSYEQYV.

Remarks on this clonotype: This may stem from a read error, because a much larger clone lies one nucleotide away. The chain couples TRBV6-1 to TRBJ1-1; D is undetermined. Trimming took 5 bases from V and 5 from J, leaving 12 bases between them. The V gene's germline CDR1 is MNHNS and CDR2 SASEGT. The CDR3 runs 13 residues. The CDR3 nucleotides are TGTGCCAGCAGTTACATTTTCGATACTGAAGCTTTCTTT. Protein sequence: CASSYIFDTEAFF.

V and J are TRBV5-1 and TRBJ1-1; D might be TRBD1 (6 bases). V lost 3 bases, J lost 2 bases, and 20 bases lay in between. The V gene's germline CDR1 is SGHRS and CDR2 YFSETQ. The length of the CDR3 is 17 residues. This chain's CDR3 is CASSSQIQGYRNTEAFF. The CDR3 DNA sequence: TGCGCCAGCAGCTCCCAGATACAGGGATATAGAAACACTGAAGCTTTCTTT.

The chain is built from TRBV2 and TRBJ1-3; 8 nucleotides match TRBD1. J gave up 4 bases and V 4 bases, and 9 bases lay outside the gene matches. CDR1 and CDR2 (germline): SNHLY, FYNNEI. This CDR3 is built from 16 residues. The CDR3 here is CASSAETGGTGNTIYF. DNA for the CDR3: TGTGCCAGCAGTGCGGAAACAGGGGGTACGGGAAACACCATATATTTT.

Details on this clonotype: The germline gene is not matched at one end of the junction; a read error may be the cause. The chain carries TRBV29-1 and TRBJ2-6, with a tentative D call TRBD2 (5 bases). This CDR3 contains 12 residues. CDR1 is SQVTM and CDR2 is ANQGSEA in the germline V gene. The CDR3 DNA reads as TGCAGCGTCGCGGGTGGGGACAACGTCCTGACTTTC. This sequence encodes CSVAGGDNVLTF.

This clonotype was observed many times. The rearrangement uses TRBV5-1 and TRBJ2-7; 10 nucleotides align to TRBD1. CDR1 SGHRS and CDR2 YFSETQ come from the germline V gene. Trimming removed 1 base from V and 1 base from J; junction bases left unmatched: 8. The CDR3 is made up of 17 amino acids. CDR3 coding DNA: TGCGCCAGCAGCTTGCCCGGACAGGGGGTAAATTCCTACGAGCAGTACTTC. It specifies CASSLPGQGVNSYEQYF.

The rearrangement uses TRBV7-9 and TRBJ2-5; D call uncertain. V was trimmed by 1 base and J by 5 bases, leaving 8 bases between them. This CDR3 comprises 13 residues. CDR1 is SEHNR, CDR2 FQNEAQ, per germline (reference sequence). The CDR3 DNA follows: TGTGCCAGCAGCTTAGTTTTCGTGGAGACCCAGTACTTC. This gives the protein CASSLVFVETQYF.

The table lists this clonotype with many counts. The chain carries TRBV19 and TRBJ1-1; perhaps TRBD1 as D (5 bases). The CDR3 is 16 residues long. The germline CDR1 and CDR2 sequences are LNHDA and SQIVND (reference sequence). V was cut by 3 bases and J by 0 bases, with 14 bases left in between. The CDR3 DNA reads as TGTGCCAGTAGTATGGCCACAAGGGGCATGAACACTGAAGCTTTCTTT. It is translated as CASSMATRGMNTEAFF.

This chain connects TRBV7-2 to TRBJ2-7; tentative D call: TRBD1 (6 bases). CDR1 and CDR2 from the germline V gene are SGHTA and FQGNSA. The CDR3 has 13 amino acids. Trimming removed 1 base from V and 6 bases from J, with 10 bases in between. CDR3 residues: CASSLEGVGEQYF. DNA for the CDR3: TGTGCCAGCAGCTTAGAGGGGGTCGGCGAGCAGTACTTC.

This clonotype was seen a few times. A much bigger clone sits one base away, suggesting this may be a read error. The CDR3 is CASSFQDRGPGSTIYF. The CDR3 nucleotides read TGCGCCAGCAGCTTCCAGGACAGGGGGCCAGGAAGCACCATATATTTT. The chain has TRBV5-1 and TRBJ1-3, with 11 bases that match TRBD1. Germline CDR1 and CDR2: SGHRS and YFSETQ. The CDR3 has 16 amino acids.

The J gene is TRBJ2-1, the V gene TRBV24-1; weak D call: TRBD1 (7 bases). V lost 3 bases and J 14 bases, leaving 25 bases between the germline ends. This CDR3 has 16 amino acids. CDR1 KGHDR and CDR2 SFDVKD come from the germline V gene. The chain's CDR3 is CATSDPDRQGGGIEFF. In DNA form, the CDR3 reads TGTGCCACCAGTGATCCTGATAGACAGGGAGGAGGAATCGAGTTCTTC.

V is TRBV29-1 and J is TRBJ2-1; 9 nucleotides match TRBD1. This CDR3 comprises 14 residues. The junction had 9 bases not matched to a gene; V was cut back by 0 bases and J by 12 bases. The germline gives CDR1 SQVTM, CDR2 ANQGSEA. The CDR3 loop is CSVEDPGQGLLQFF. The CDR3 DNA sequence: TGCAGCGTTGAAGATCCGGGACAGGGTCTTTTGCAGTTCTTC.

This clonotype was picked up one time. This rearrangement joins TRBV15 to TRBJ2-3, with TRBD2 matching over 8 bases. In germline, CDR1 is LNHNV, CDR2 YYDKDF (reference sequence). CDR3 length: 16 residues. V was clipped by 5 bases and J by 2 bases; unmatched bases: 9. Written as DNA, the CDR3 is TGTGCCACCAGCCCACGGGCGGGGGGTTACACAGATACGCAGTATTTT. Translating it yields CATSPRAGGYTDTQYF. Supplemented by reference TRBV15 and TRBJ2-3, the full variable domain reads DAMVIQNPRYQVTQFGKPVTLSCSQTLNHNVMYWYQQKSSQAPKLLFHYYDKDFNNEADTPDNFQSRRPNTSFCFLDIRSPGLGDTAMYLCATSPRAGGYTDTQYFGPGTRLTVL.

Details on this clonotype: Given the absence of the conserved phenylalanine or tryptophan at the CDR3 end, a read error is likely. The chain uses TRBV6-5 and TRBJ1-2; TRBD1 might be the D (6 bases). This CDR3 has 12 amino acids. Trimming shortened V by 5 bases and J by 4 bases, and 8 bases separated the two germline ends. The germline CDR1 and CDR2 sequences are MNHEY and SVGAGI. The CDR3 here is CASSPDSYGYTL. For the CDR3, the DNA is TGTGCCAGCAGTCCGGACAGCTATGGCTACACCCTC.

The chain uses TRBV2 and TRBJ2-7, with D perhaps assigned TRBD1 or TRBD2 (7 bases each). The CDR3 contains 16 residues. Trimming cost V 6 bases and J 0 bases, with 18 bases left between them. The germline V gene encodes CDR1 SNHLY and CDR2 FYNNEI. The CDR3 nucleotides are TGTGCCAGCAGCTTAAGGGGGGGGACAGACTCCTACGAGCAGTACTTC. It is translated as CASSLRGGTDSYEQYF.

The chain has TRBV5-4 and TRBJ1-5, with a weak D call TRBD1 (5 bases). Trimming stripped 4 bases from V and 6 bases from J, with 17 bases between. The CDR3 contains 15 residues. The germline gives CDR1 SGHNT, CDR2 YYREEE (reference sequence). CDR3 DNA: TGTGCCAGCAGCCGCGGACCGGAAAGGGGTCAGCCCCAGCATTTT. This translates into CASSRGPERGQPQHF.

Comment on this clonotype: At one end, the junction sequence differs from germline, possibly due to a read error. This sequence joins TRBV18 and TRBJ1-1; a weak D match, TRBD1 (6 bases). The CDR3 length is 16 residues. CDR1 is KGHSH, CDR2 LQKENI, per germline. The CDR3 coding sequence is TGTGCCAGCTCACCACCGGACAGCTTCGCGAACACTGTAGCTTTCTTT. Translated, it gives CASSPPDSFANTVAFF.

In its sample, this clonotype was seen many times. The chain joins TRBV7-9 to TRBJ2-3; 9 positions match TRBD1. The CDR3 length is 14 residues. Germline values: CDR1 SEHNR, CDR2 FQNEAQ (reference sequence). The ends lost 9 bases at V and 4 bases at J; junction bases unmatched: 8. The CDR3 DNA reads TGTGCCAGTCCCCCGGGACAGGGACCAGATACGCAGTATTTT. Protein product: CASPPGQGPDTQYF. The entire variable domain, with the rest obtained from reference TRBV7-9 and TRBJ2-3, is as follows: DTGVSQNPRHKITKRGQNVTFRCDPISEHNRLYWYRQTLGQGPEFLTYFQNEAQLEKSRLLSDRFSAERPKGSFSTLEIQRTEQGDSAMYLCASPPGQGPDTQYFGPGTRLTVL.

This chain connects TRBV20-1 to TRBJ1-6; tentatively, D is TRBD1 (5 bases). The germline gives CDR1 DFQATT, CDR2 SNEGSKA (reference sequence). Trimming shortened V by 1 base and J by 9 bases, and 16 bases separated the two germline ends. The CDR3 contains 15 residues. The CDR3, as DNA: TGCAGTGCTAGAGGTCCTCGGGGCGCAGGTTCACCCCTCCACTTT. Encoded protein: CSARGPRGAGSPLHF.

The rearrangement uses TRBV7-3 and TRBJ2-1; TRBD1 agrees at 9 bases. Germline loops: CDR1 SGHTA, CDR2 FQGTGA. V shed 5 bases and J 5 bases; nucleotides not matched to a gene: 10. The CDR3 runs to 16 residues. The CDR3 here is CASSQDPGQGHNEQFF. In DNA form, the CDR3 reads TGTGCCAGCAGCCAGGACCCGGGACAGGGCCACAATGAGCAGTTCTTC.

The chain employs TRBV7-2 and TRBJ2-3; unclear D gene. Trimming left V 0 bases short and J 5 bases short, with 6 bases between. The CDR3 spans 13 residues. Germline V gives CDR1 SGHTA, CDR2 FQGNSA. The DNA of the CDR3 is TGTGCCAGCAGCTTAGCGAAGGGAGATACGCAGTATTTT. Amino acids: CASSLAKGDTQYF.

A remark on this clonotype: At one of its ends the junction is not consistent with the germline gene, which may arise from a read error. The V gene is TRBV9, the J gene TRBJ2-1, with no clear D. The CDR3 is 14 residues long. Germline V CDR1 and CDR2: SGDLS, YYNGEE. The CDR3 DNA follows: TGCGCCAGCAGCTTGGCCCCCCCTTACAATGAGCAGTTCTTC. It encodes CASSLAPPYNEQFF.

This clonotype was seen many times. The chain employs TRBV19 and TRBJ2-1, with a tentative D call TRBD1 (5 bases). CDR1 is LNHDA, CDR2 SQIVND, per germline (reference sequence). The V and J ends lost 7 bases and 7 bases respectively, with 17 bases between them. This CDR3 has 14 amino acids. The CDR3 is CASTRQGLYNEQFF. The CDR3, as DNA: TGTGCCAGTACCAGGCAGGGCCTGTATAATGAGCAGTTCTTC.

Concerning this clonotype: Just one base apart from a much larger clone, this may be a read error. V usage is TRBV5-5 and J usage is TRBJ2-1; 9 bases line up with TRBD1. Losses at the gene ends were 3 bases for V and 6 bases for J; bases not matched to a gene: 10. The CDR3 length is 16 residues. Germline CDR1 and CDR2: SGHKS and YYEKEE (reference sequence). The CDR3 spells CASSSPGQGTSNEQFF. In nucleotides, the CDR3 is TGTGCCAGCAGCTCCCCGGGACAGGGCACAAGCAATGAGCAGTTCTTC.

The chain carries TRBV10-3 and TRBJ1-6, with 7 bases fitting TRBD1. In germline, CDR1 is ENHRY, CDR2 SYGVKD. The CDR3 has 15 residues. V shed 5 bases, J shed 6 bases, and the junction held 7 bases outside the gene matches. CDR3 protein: CAISSSGTANSPLHF. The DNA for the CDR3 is TGTGCCATCAGTTCCTCCGGGACAGCTAATTCACCCCTCCACTTT.

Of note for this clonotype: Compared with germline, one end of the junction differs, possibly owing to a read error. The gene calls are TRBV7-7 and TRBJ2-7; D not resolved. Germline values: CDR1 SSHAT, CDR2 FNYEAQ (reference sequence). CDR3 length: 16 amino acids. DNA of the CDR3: TGTGCTAGCAGCCCTCTCCGGGTCCGAAGCTCCTACGAGCAGTACTTC. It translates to CASSPLRVRSSYEQYF. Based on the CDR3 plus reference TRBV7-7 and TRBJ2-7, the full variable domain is GAGVSQSPRYKVTKRGQDVTLRCDPISSHATLYWYQQALGQGPEFLTYFNYEAQPDKSGLPSDRFSAERPEGSISTLTIQRTEQRDSAMYRCASSPLRVRSSYEQYFGPGTRLTVT.

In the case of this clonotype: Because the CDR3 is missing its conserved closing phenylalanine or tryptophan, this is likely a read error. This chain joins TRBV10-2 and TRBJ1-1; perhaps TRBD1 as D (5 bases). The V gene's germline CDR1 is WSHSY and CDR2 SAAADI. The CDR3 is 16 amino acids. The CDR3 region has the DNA TGTGCCAGCAGTGAACTAGTAAGGGGACTGAGCACTGAAGCTTTCCTT. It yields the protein CASSELVRGLSTEAFL.

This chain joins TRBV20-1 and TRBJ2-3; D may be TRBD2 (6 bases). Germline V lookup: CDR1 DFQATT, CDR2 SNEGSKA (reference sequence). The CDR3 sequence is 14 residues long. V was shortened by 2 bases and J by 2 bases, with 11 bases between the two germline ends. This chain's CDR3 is CSARTGTHTDTQYF. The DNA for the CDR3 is TGCAGTGCTAGAACCGGGACTCACACAGATACGCAGTATTTT.

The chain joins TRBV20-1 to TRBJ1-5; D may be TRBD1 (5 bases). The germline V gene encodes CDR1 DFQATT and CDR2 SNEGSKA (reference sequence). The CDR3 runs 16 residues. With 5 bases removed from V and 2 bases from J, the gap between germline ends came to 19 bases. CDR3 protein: CSALTSGTGGNQPQHF. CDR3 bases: TGCAGTGCTCTTACCTCGGGCACGGGGGGCAATCAGCCCCAGCATTTT.